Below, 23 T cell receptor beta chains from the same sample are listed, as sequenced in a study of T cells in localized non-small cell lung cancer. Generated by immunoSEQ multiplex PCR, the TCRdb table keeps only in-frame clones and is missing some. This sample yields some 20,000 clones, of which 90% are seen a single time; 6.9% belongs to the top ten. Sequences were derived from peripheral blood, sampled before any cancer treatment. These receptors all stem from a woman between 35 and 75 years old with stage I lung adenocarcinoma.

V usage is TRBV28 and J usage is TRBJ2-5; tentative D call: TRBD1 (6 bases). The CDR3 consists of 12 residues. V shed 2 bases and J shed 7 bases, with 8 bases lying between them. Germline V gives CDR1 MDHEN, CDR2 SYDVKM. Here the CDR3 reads CASSLQGPTQYF. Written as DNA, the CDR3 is TGTGCCAGCAGTTTACAGGGGCCGACCCAGTACTTC.

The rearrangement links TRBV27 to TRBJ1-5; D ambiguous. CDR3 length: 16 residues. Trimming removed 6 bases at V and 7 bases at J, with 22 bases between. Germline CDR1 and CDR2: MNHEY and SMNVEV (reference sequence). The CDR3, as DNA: TGTGCCAGCAGCCCAATACCACCGGGCGGGAGGCAGCCCCAGCATTTT. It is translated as CASSPIPPGGRQPQHF.

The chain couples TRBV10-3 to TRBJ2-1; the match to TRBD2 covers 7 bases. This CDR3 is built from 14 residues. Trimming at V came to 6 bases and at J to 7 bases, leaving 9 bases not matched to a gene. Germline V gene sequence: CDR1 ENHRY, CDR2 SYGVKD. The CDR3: CAISAGDSGNEQFF. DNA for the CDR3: TGTGCCATCAGCGCGGGAGACTCGGGGAATGAGCAGTTCTTC.

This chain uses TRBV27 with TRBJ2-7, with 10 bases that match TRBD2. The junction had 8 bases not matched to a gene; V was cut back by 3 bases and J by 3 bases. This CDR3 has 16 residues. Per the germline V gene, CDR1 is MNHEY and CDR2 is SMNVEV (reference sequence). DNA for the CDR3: TGTGCCAGCAGTTTGACCGGGACTAGCGTCTACTACGAGCAGTACTTC. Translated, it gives CASSLTGTSVYYEQYF.

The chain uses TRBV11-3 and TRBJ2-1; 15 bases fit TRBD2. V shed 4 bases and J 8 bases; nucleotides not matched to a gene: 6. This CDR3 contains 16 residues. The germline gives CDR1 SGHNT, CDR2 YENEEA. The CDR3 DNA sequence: TGTGCCAGCAGCTCCGGACTAGCGGGAGGGATAGATGAGCAGTTCTTC. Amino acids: CASSSGLAGGIDEQFF.

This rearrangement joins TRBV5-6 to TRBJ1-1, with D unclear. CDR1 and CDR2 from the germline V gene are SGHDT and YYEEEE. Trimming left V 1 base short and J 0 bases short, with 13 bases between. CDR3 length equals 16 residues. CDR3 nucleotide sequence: TGTGCCAGCAGCTTGCTCCGATTGGGGATGAACACTGAAGCTTTCTTT. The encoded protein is CASSLLRLGMNTEAFF.

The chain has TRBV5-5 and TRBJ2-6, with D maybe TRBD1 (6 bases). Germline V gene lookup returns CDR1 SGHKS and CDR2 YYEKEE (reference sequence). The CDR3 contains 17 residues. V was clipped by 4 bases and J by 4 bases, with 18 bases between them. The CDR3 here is CASSLPHTGTGANVLTF. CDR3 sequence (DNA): TGTGCCAGCAGCCTACCCCATACAGGGACCGGGGCCAACGTCCTGACTTTC.

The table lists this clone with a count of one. CDR3: CASSGGLAGGSETQYF. DNA of the CDR3: TGTGCCAGCAGCGGGGGACTAGCGGGAGGTAGTGAGACCCAGTACTTC. The V gene is TRBV28, the J gene TRBJ2-5; TRBD2 aligns across 15 bases. The V and J ends lost 6 bases and 5 bases, in that order; junction bases with no gene match: 7. The CDR3 is 16 residues long. Looked up from germline, CDR1 is MDHEN and CDR2 is SYDVKM.

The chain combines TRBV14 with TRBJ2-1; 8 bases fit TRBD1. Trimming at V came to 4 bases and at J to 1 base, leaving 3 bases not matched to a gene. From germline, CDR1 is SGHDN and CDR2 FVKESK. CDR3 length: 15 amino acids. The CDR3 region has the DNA TGTGCCAGCAGCCCTCGGACAGGGTCCTACAATGAGCAGTTCTTC. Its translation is CASSPRTGSYNEQFF.

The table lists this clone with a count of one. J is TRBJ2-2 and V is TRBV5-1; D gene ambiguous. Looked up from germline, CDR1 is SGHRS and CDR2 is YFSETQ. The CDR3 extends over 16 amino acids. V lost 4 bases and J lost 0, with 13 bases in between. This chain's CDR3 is CASSPGPSSNTGELFF. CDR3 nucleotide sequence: TGCGCCAGCAGCCCCGGACCCAGCTCGAACACCGGGGAGCTGTTTTTT.

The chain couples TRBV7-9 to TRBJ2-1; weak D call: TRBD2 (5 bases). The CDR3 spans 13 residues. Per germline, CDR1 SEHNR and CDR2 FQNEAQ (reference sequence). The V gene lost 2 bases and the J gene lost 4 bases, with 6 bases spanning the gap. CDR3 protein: CASSLSGYNEQFF. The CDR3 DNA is TGTGCCAGCAGCTTAAGCGGATACAATGAGCAGTTCTTC.

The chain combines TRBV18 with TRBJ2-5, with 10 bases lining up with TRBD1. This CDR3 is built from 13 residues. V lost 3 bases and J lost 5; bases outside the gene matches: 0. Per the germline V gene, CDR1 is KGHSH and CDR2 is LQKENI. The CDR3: CASSPGQGETQYF. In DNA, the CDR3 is TGTGCCAGCTCACCGGGACAGGGGGAGACCCAGTACTTC. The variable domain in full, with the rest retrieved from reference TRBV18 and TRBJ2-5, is NAGVMQNPRHLVRRRGQEARLRCSPMKGHSHVYWYRQLPEEGLKFMVYLQKENIIDESGMPKERFSAEFPKEGPSILRIQQVVRGDSAAYFCASSPGQGETQYFGPGTRLLVL.

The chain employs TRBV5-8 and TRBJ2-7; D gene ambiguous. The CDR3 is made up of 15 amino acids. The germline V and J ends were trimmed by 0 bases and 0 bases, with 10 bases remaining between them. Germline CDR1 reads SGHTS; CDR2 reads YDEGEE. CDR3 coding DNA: TGTGCCAGCAGCTTGGCGCGAGGTAGCTCCTACGAGCAGTACTTC. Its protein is CASSLARGSSYEQYF.

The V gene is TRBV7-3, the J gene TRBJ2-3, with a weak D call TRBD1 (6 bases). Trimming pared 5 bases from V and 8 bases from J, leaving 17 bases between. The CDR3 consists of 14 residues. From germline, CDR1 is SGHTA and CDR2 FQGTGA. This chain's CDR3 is CASSIQNTGSTQYF. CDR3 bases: TGTGCCAGCAGCATCCAAAATACAGGGAGTACGCAGTATTTT.

The DNA for the CDR3 is TGTGCCACCAGCAGGGGGTTCACAGATACGCAGTATTTT. Encoded protein: CATSRGFTDTQYF. The genes are TRBV15 and TRBJ2-3; D not certain. CDR1 and CDR2 from the germline V gene are LNHNV and YYDKDF (reference sequence). The germline V and J ends were trimmed by 3 bases and 2 bases, with 6 bases remaining between them. The CDR3 has 13 residues.

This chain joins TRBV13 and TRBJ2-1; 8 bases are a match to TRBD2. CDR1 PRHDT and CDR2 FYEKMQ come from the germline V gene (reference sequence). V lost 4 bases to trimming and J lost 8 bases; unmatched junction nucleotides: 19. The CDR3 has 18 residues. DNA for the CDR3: TGTGCCAGCAGCTCCCTCCGGGGGGCGGGAGGCGGGGGTCATGAGCAGTTCTTC. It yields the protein CASSSLRGAGGGGHEQFF.

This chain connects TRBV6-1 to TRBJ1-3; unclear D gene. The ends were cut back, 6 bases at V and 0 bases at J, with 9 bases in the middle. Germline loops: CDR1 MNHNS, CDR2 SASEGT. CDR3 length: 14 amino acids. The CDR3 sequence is CASRNSHSGNTIYF. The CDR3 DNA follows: TGTGCCAGCAGGAACAGCCACTCTGGAAACACCATATATTTT.

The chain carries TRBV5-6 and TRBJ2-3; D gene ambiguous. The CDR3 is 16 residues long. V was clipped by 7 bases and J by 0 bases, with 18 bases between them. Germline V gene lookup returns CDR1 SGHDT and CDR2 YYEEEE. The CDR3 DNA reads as TGTGCCAGCTCTTCCCCGAGGACGCTTAGCACAGATACGCAGTATTTT. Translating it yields CASSSPRTLSTDTQYF.

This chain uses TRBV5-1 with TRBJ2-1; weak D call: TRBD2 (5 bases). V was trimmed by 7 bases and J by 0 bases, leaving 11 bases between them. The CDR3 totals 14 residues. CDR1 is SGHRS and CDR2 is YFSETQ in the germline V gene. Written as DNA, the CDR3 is TGCGCCAGCTCTAGGGAGAGCTCCTACAATGAGCAGTTCTTC. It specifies CASSRESSYNEQFF.

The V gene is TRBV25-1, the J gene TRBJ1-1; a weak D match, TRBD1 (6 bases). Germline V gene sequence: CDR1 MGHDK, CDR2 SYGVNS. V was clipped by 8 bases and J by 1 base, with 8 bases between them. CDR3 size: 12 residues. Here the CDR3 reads CASGQQNTEAFF. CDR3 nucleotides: TGTGCCAGCGGACAGCAGAACACTGAAGCTTTCTTT.

CDR3 in DNA: TGCGCCAGCAGCTTGGAGGGATACGCGGGGGAGGGGGAAGCTTTCTTT. This encodes CASSLEGYAGEGEAFF. The J gene is TRBJ1-1, the V gene TRBV5-1; D is perhaps TRBD1 (5 bases). From germline, CDR1 is SGHRS and CDR2 YFSETQ. Trimming took off 0 bases at V and 8 bases at J, with 20 bases between the two ends. This CDR3 has 16 amino acids.

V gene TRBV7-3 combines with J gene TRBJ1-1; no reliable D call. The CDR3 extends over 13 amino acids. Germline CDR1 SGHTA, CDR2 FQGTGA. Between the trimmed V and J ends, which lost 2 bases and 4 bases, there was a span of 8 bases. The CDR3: CASSLYEGTEAFF. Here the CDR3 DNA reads TGTGCCAGCAGCTTATACGAGGGCACTGAAGCTTTCTTT.

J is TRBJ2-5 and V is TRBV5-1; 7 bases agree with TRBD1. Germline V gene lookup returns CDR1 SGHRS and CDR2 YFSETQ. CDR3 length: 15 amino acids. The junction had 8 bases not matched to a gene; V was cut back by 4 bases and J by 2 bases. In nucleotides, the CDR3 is TGCGCCAGCAGCCCCAGGGCAGGGGGTCAAGAGACCCAGTACTTC. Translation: CASSPRAGGQETQYF.